One sample yielded the 8 T cell receptor beta chains listed below, sequenced in a study of cytomegalovirus exposure and HLA in healthy donors. Primers for the PCR totalled 60 Vbeta and 13 Jbeta. Clones were sequenced by immunoSEQ multiplex PCR, and TCRdb holds only the in-frame ones, with some missing. The sample has over 250,000 clones; just over 85% are singletons. Sequenced: PBMCs. The receptors originated from a man aged 40-55 years in good health and CMV-seropositive.

This clone appeared a single time. This rearrangement joins TRBV19 to TRBJ1-2, with TRBD1 as a possible D gene (6 bases). CDR3 length equals 17 residues. From germline, CDR1 is LNHDA and CDR2 SQIVND (reference sequence). Trimming removed 6 bases at V and 3 bases at J, with 23 bases between. The chain's CDR3 is CASRKMGLGGMDYGYTF. The CDR3 DNA is TGTGCCAGTAGAAAAATGGGCCTAGGGGGAATGGACTATGGCTACACCTTC.

The rearrangement links TRBV28 to TRBJ1-2; D unresolved. In germline, CDR1 is MDHEN, CDR2 SYDVKM. Trimming shortened V by 7 bases and J by 6 bases, and 18 bases separated the two germline ends. CDR3 length: 14 amino acids. CDR3 residues: CASNVGSRSNGYTF. The CDR3 coding sequence is TGTGCCAGCAACGTCGGGAGCAGGTCTAATGGCTACACCTTC.

V gene TRBV2 combines with J gene TRBJ2-7; D unclear. The germline V gene encodes CDR1 SNHLY and CDR2 FYNNEI. Trimming took off 8 bases at V and 6 bases at J, with 23 bases between the two ends. This CDR3 comprises 15 residues. The CDR3 nucleotides are TGTGCCAGCGCCGATCAAGGCCCCACCAGGTTCGAGCAGTACTTC. Its protein product is CASADQGPTRFEQYF.

The J gene is TRBJ2-7, the V gene TRBV2, with D tentatively TRBD2 (6 bases). Germline assignment: CDR1 SNHLY and CDR2 FYNNEI. V lost 7 bases and J 6 bases, leaving 19 bases between the germline ends. This CDR3 comprises 14 residues. The CDR3 nucleotides read TGTGCCAGCATGGAGGGCCCAGAGAAGGTCGAGCAGTACTTC. Translating gives CASMEGPEKVEQYF.

CDR3 coding DNA: TGTGCCAGCAGTTATGACAGCAGCTCTGGAAACACCATATATTTT. Its translation is CASSYDSSSGNTIYF. This rearrangement joins TRBV28 to TRBJ1-3; D perhaps matches TRBD1 (5 bases). CDR1 MDHEN and CDR2 SYDVKM come from the germline V gene. The CDR3 runs to 15 residues. The V end was cut by 4 bases, the J end by 0 bases, with 10 bases between.

This clone was seen just once. The CDR3 loop reads CAWRLPGGSGEQYF. The CDR3, as DNA: TGTGCCTGGAGGCTCCCCGGAGGATCTGGCGAGCAGTACTTC. The chain uses TRBV30 and TRBJ2-7, with D possibly being TRBD2 (5 bases). This CDR3 is built from 14 residues. The germline V and J ends were trimmed by 3 bases and 6 bases, with 18 bases remaining between them. Germline assignment: CDR1 GTSNPN and CDR2 SVGIG (reference sequence).

Notes on this clone: Germline and junction disagree at one end, which may indicate a read error. The V call is TRBV7-9, the J call TRBJ2-7, with D uncertain. This CDR3 comprises 16 residues. The germline gives CDR1 SEHNR, CDR2 FQNEAQ (reference sequence). The CDR3 region is CSSSSTPPRSSYEQYF. CDR3 DNA sequence: TGTTCCAGCAGCTCAACCCCACCGAGGAGCTCCTACGAGCAGTACTTC.

The chain employs TRBV6-5 and TRBJ2-1; weak D call: TRBD2 (6 bases). The CDR3 is 16 amino acids. Trimming stripped 2 bases from V and 0 bases from J, with 11 bases between. Germline assignment: CDR1 MNHEY and CDR2 SVGAGI. As DNA, the CDR3 is TGTGCCAGCAGTTACAGTCTAGCGTTCTCCTACAATGAGCAGTTCTTC. This codes for CASSYSLAFSYNEQFF.